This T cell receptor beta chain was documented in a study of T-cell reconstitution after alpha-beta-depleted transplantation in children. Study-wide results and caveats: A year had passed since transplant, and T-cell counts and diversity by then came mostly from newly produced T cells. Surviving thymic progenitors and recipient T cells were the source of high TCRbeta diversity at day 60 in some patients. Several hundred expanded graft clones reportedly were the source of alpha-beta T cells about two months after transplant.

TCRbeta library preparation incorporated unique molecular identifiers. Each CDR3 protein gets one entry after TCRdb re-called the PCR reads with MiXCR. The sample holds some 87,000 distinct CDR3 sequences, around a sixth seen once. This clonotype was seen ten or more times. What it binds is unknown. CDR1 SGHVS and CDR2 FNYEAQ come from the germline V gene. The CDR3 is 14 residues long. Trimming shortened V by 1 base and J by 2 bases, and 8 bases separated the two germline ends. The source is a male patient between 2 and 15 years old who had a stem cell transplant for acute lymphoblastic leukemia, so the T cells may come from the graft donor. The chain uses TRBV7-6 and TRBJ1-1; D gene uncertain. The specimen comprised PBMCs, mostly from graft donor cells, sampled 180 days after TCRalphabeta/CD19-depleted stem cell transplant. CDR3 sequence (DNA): TGTGCCAGCAGCTTAGTGGATGGTAACACTGAAGCTTTCTTT. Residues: CASSLVDGNTEAFF.